This paragraph covers one TCR beta chain sequence. The antigen remains unidentified. Collected material from alopecia areata patients comprised lesional scalp punch biopsies and peripheral blood. The sorting of PBMCs gave CD4+ and CD8+ T cells. The data originate from a study of CD8+ T cells in alopecia areata. RNA was isolated and reverse transcribed to cDNA, the sequencing template. Sequencing was performed with immunoSEQ multiplex PCR; in TCRdb, only in-frame clones are kept and a portion is missing. The table records some 130,000 clones, roughly 64% of them present only once. Study-wide results and caveats: Clonality exceeded that of normal scalp in lesional scalp, most notably in alopecia totalis/universalis.

CDR1 and CDR2 from the germline V gene are SQVTM and ANQGSEA. Between the trimmed V and J ends, which lost 8 bases and 3 bases, there was a span of 15 bases. This CDR3 is 13 amino acids long. The chain uses TRBV29-1 and TRBJ2-3, with D perhaps given as TRBD1 or TRBD2 (5 bases each). The sample in question was CD4+ T cells sorted from blood, obtained at week 0. The TCR sequence derives from a human donor with alopecia areata. The CDR3 sequence is CSHSGDGTDTQYF. The CDR3 DNA reads TGCAGCCACAGTGGGGACGGGACAGATACGCAGTATTTT.